The clone carrying this T cell receptor (beta chain) was observed at least ten times. The antigen remains undetermined. RNA transcripts provided the template for amplifying TCR beta CDR3 regions. Second-round multiplex PCR followed a first-round RT-PCR using HTBI primers. TCRdb redid the calling of the multiplex PCR reads with MiXCR, one entry per CDR3 protein. The data hold roughly 400,000 distinct CDR3 sequences, with roughly 14% observed a single time. Germline trimming cut 4 bases from V and 6 bases from J; bases unmatched to any gene: 9. CDR1 is SGHTA, CDR2 FQGNSA, per germline. The CDR3 consists of 15 residues. This entry is derived from a study of Graves' ophthalmopathy and Graves' hyperthyroidism. Findings of the study overall: The model achieved under 71% sensitivity and around 72% specificity for ophthalmopathy progression.

The clonotype was recovered from a woman aged 18-29 years with stable Graves' hyperthyroidism. The chain employs TRBV7-2 and TRBJ2-7; TRBD1 agrees at 10 bases. Material: peripheral blood. This chain's CDR3 is CASSSSGTGAGEQYF. Written as DNA, the CDR3 is TGTGCCAGCAGCTCATCCGGGACAGGGGCAGGCGAGCAGTACTTC.